This T cell receptor (beta chain) was sequenced in a study of shared clonotypes between healthy human individuals. Looking at the study overall: The plates for each donor numbered three CD4 naive, three CD4 memory, two CD8 naive and one CD8 memory.

Generated by immunoSEQ multiplex PCR, the TCRdb table keeps only in-frame clones and is missing some. The sample lists around 2.3 million clones, nearly 97% occurring once. There are 15 residues in the CDR3. V dropped 1 base and J dropped 3; count of bases not matched to a gene: 3. Germline CDR1 and CDR2: WNHNN and SYGVQD (reference sequence). About this clone: Its specificity is unknown.

The study's findings and limits: Among donors, the sharing of clonotypes was expected to be influenced by sequencing depth. Clonotypes not shared had lower generation probabilities than those common to all four donors. Several donors shared approximately 5% of their naive CD4 clonotypes.

Sequenced: naive CD4+ T cells sorted from blood. Subset specified: CD45RA+ positively selected. This clonotype originated in a man between 18 and 35 years old in good health. The V gene is TRBV10-1, the J gene TRBJ2-1; 7 bases agree with TRBD2. The CDR3 region is CASSELASGYNEQFF. The CDR3 DNA reads as TGCGCCAGCAGTGAGTTAGCTAGCGGCTACAATGAGCAGTTCTTC.